What follows describes a single T cell receptor (beta chain). Its antigen remains unknown. The sample comes from a study of T cell responses to AZD1222 COVID-19 vaccine. General observations from the study: Just five to seven people given AZD1222 tested seropositive at baseline. Reports say nearly half of spike-specific TCRs go after unmutated variant regions. The repertoires were collected only after the peak T cell response.

The length of the CDR3 is 14 residues. The V end was cut by 4 bases, the J end by 1 base, with 10 bases between. Germline lookup yields CDR1 MGHRA and CDR2 YSYEKL. Produced via immunoSEQ multiplex PCR; TCRdb's table is partial and in-frame only. The sample carries about 200,000 clones, roughly 92% recorded once. The source was peripheral blood, collected on day 0 of AZD1222 vaccination. The rearrangement uses TRBV4-1 and TRBJ1-1, with D unclear. This clonotype was sampled from an adult in good health. CDR3: CASSPHRGNTEAFF. Here the CDR3 DNA reads TGCGCCAGCAGCCCCCACCGGGGGAACACTGAAGCTTTCTTT.